Listed below are T cell receptor beta chains from one sample, sequenced in a study of blood T cell repertoires in COVID-19. Some clones are missing from TCRdb's copy, which holds only in-frame ones; the method was immunoSEQ multiplex PCR. The sample records about 100,000 clones, over 75% being singletons. The sample comprised peripheral blood. The receptors shown here come from a human donor in a cohort sampled during active COVID-19. Both conserved end residues are part of each CDR3. The order of the fields is V gene, clone size, J gene, D gene, CDR3 length, CDR3 DNA, CDR3 protein. The D gene is left open where the match is weak. Where a row states a size, it is once, few, many or the class of an expanded clone; other rows omit it.

TRBV5-1	.	TRBJ2-2	.	16	TGCGCCAGCAGCTTGGGCTTCCAGGGGGGAACCGGGGAGCTGTTTTTT	CASSLGFQGGTGELFF
TRBV28	.	TRBJ1-2	TRBD1	15	TGTGCCAGCAGTTCTGATTCGACAGGGCACTATGGCTACACCTTC	CASSSDSTGHYGYTF
TRBV29-1	.	TRBJ2-1	TRBD2	15	TGCAGCGTTACTAAGATAGCGGGGGGTCCTTATGAGCAGTTCTTC	CSVTKIAGGPYEQFF
TRBV5-3	.	TRBJ2-2	TRBD2	17	TGTGCCAGAAGCTTGTCCCTATACGGGGGGGGCGCCGGGGAGCTGTTTTTT	CARSLSLYGGGAGELFF
TRBV15	.	TRBJ2-3	.	16	TGTGCCACCAGCCCCCCCAGCGGGCGGAGCACAGATACGCAGTATTTT	CATSPPSGRSTDTQYF
TRBV5-5	.	TRBJ2-5	.	14	TGTGCCAGCAGCTTGTACGGGAGAGGAGAGACCCAGTACTTC	CASSLYGRGETQYF
TRBV5-1	.	TRBJ1-3	.	15	TGCGCCAGCAGCCTGGCAGGGATCTCTGGAAACACCATATATTTT	CASSLAGISGNTIYF
TRBV7-2	.	TRBJ2-3	TRBD2	16	TGTGCCAGCAGCTTAAAACTAGCGGGGGCGGCAGATACGCAGTATTTT	CASSLKLAGAADTQYF
TRBV19	.	TRBJ2-5	.	14	TGTGCCAGCCGCAGGATTTCGGGACAAGAGACCCAGTACTTC	CASRRISGQETQYF
TRBV6-5	.	TRBJ2-7	TRBD1	16	TGTGCCAGCAGCTACTCGTTGCAGGGGGAGATCGGCGAGCAGTACTTC	CASSYSLQGEIGEQYF
TRBV7-2	.	TRBJ1-6	TRBD1	15	TGTGCCAGCAGCCCTGGACAGGGTTATAATTCACCCCTCCACTTT	CASSPGQGYNSPLHF
TRBV18	.	TRBJ1-2	.	17	TGTGCCAGCTCTCCCACAACAGGGTCCGGATCTAACTATGGCTACACCTTC	CASSPTTGSGSNYGYTF
TRBV5-1	once	TRBJ1-4	.	14	TGCGCCAGCACTCGAGGGTTAACTAATGAAAAACTGTTTTTT	CASTRGLTNEKLFF
TRBV10-3	few	TRBJ2-7	TRBD1	15	TGTGCCATCAGTGGGGACAGGGGAGGCTCCTACGAGCAGTACTTC	CAISGDRGGSYEQYF
TRBV9	.	TRBJ2-3	TRBD1	16	TGTGCCAGCAGCGCACATAGGGGGCTCGGCACAGATACGCAGTATTTT	CASSAHRGLGTDTQYF
TRBV5-1	.	TRBJ2-7	TRBD1	15	TGCGCCAGCAGCTTGACCGGGACAGGGGTTTACGAGCAGTACTTC	CASSLTGTGVYEQYF
TRBV18	.	TRBJ2-1	TRBD2	19	TGTGCCAGCTCCTTCCGAAACCCGTCGACCGGGACTAACTACAATGAGCAGTTCTTC	CASSFRNPSTGTNYNEQFF
TRBV30	few	TRBJ2-7	.	14	TGTGCCTGGACCCAACGGACGGACTATGTTGGTCGGTACTTC	CAWTQRTDYVGRYF
TRBV5-1	.	TRBJ1-3	.	14	TGCGCCAGCAGAGAGGGCATTCCACCGAACACCATATATTTT	CASREGIPPNTIYF
TRBV6-5	.	TRBJ2-7	TRBD1	14	TGTGCCAGCATATGGACAGGGACAACCTACGAGCAGTACTTC	CASIWTGTTYEQYF
TRBV7-2	.	TRBJ1-1	.	14	TGTGCCAGCAGTCAACAGGGAGAAGGGACTGAAGCTTTCTTT	CASSQQGEGTEAFF
TRBV9	.	TRBJ2-5	TRBD2	15	TGTGCCAGCAGCGTAGGTAGCGGGGGAGGTCAGACCCAGTACTTC	CASSVGSGGGQTQYF
TRBV7-2	.	TRBJ2-2	.	14	TGTGCCAGCAGAACAGACCCGAGCACCGGGGAGCTGTTTTTT	CASRTDPSTGELFF
TRBV13	.	TRBJ1-2	TRBD1	14	TGTGCCAGCAGCTTGGAAGGGGGCATCTATGGCTACACCTTC	CASSLEGGIYGYTF
TRBV5-1	once	TRBJ2-1	TRBD2	16	TGCGCCAGCAGCTTGGGGTGGACTAGCGGGAGCGATGAGCAGTTCTTC	CASSLGWTSGSDEQFF
TRBV5-6	few	TRBJ2-2	TRBD1	17	TGTGCCAGCACCTACCTGGGACAGGGAAAGAACACCGGGGAGCTGTTTTTT	CASTYLGQGKNTGELFF
TRBV3-1/TRBV3-2	.	TRBJ1-1	.	11	TGTGCCAGCAGCCAACCAAGGGAGACTTTCTTT	CASSQPRETFF
TRBV7-2	.	TRBJ2-1	TRBD2	15	TGTGCCAGCAGCCTATTAGCGGGGGGGCGCTATGAGCAGTTCTTC	CASSLLAGGRYEQFF
TRBV11-3	.	TRBJ2-7	.	13	TGTGCCAGCAGCCAGGGAAGGTTCTACGAGCAGTACTTC	CASSQGRFYEQYF